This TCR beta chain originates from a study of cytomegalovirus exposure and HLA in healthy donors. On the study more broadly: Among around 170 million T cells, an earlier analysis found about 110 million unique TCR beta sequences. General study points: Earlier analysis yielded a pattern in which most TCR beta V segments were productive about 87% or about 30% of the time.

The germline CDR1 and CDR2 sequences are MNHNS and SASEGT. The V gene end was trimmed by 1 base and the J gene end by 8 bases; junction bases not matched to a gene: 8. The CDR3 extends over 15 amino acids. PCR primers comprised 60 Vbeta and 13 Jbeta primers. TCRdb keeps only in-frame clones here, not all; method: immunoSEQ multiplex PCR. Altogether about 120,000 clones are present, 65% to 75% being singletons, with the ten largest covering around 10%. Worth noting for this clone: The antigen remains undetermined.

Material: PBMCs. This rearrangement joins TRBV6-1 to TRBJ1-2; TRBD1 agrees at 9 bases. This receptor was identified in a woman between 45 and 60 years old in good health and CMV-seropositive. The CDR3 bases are TGTGCCAGCAGTGAAGGTCTGTGGGACAGGGAAGGCTACACCTTC. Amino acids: CASSEGLWDREGYTF.